Included here is one TCR beta chain sequence, with context. The clone's antigen remains unknown. This is likely a read error, given that the CDR3 carries no conserved phenylalanine or tryptophan at its end. No DNA is shown, since the ends of the CDR3 on it are uncertain; the CDR3 is the one TCRdb lists. CDR1 is given as MNHEY and CDR2 as SVGAGI, both from the germline V gene. Both ends counted, the CDR3 spans 8 residues. The protocol used for the library was the immunoSEQ multiplex PCR assay. The multiplex PCR relied on a mix of 60 forward primers for TCR Vbeta segments and 13 reverse primers for TCR Jbeta segments. The CDR3 region of rearranged TCR beta genes was amplified from genomic DNA with a multiplex PCR assay. The Illumina HiSeq System was used to sequence the amplified TCR beta libraries as 87-base-pair reads. The paper's data handling went like this. A later analysis tallied roughly 80 million unique TCR beta chains across the 610 or so repertoires, and around 10 million of those chains were shared by two or more donors. Raw reads were error-corrected and collapsed into unique sequences by a nearest-neighbor algorithm in which closely related sequences were merged to remove PCR and sequencing errors. To assign V, D and J gene segments, CDR3 sequences were aligned to IMGT reference sequences. Each retained sequence needed at least a six-nucleotide match to both a V gene segment and a J gene segment. Rearrangements were called productive when the CDR3 lacked stop codons and stayed in frame with V and J; all others were non-productive. Following IMGT convention, CDR3 was defined as the stretch from the second conserved V-encoded cysteine to the conserved J-encoded phenylalanine. Sequences without an unambiguous match to a single V gene segment were excluded from the earlier analysis of a few hundred of the donors. In an earlier analysis of more than 500 of the donors, a V segment was called functional when productive rearrangements were above 56.7%, and segregating when the standard deviation between donors exceeded 5%. A statistical classification framework was built to diagnose cytomegalovirus status from the catalog of TCR beta chain sequences. In a later analysis, TCR nucleotide sequences were compared against IMGT/GENE-DB human TR gene sequences so that V and J genes could be assigned. The TCRdist pipeline was used in a later analysis to assign CDR3 sequences and most-parsimonious VDJ recombination scenarios. In a later analysis, each TCR beta chain was defined by its CDR3 amino acid sequence together with its V-gene family, and reads lacking a unique V-gene family were excluded. To address suspected cross-contamination and a sequencing artifact, a later analysis removed roughly 580 highly shared, low-generation-probability nucleotide sequences. For each public chain, a later analysis derived a clonal expansion index from normalized ranks of inferred template counts within each repertoire. Generation probabilities in a later analysis came from a VDJ recombination model fitted to out-of-frame rearrangements, and those results were checked against IGoR. In a later analysis, hypergeometric tests were used to score TCR-TCR, TCR-HLA and TCR-CMV co-occurrence, with a repertoire-size bias correction applied to TCR pairs. To estimate false discovery rates, a later analysis permuted the HLA or CMV assignments 20 times. A later analysis grouped co-occurring TCRs with DBSCAN, adding TCRdist sequence similarity when clustering within HLA-allele-positive subsets. Repertoires with fewer than 30,000 or more than 120,000 public chains were left out of co-occurrence clustering, as were five repertoires with anomalous nucleotide sharing. TCRdb took this table from immuneACCESS and kept in-frame rearrangements with V and J called. Such tables lack part of the clones; where checked against another copy, unresolved V genes explain under half of the gap, and the rest is unexplained. The V and J calls and clone size are taken from that table; D and trimming were inferred from the DNA. This sample has 110,000 to 150,000 clones in its table, and around 84% of those were observed once. The biggest ten clones account for more than 2% of the sample.

The cohort was made up of about 670 healthy bone marrow donors. At the time of sampling, all cohort members were nominally healthy, though unrecorded immune exposures were likely present. The donor was CMV seronegative and was included in the group of under 450 seronegative cohort members. A peripheral blood sample was collected from each donor, and TCR beta sequencing was performed on peripheral blood mononuclear cells. Genomic DNA extraction from the blood cell samples was performed with the Qiagen DNeasy Blood Extraction Kit. The record originates from a study of cytomegalovirus exposure and HLA in healthy donors listed by TCRdb under 2017. With regard to the full study: According to an earlier analysis of several hundred of the donors, some 170 million T cells yielded 117 million unique TCR beta sequences and about 300 Gb of sequence data. Across under 500 genotyped donors of the cohort, an average of approximately 200,000 unique TCR beta nucleotide sequences per donor were sequenced, and around 19% of those sequences were non-productive. The aim of the study was to test whether cataloging public T cell receptors could identify signatures of past pathogen exposure. All discovery cohort repertoires had been generated using a single sequencing platform. In addition to the first cohort of 666 subjects, a separate validation cohort of around 110 different subjects was used. In a later analysis, previously published TCR beta repertoires from about 640 donors were re-analyzed and high-resolution HLA genotyping was added so that TCR occurrence patterns could be studied. Because of strong linkage in the cohort, five DR-DQ haplotypes were treated as single units for association and clustering. In the later analysis, no new phenotypic data were used to find candidate immune exposures; instead, reliance was placed on TCR beta sequences and their occurrence across donors. HLA typing covered class I and class II loci at four-digit resolution. To decide whether each TCR beta V gene segment behaved as functional or pseudogenic, an earlier analysis of over 500 of the donors relied on high-throughput TCR beta sequencing. About 300 gigabases of sequencing data and roughly 81 million unique TCR sequences made up an early release that covered approximately 700 HLA-typed donors. Using immunosequencing, the study profiled T cell repertoires from 666 subjects and related those repertoires to cytomegalovirus serostatus. Typing coverage varied by locus: about 620-630 donors for A, B, C, DRB1 and DQB1; 500 to 550 for DQA1; about 590 for DPA1; roughly 450 for DPB1. The genetic ancestry cluster associated with self-reported Caucasian donors included roughly four fifths of the 300 to 450 genotyped donors. A later genetic analysis used genome-wide SNP genotypes for about 65% of the roughly 700 donors, treating that subset as a discovery cohort. High-throughput TCR immunosequencing, statistical association of individual TCRs with disease status, and machine learning were combined to predict cytomegalovirus infection status. Donor age, sex, ethnicity and CMV serostatus were compiled together with the repertoire data. Overall study outcomes, separate from this receptor: In a later analysis, TCR association rates were found to vary across HLA loci, with the most associated TCRs seen for DRB1 alleles and the fewest for HLA-C alleles. In vitro tests confirmed that a few of the cytomegalovirus-associated TCR beta chains recognize cytomegalovirus antigens. CMV serostatus was the only immune exposure information available for the cohort. The classifier was reported to diagnose cytomegalovirus status with high specificity and sensitivity in both the original and validation cohorts. In a later genetic analysis, a missense DCLRE1C variant was associated with V-gene and J-gene trimming of TCR beta chains, and the association was replicated in an independent cohort. While some public TCRs were present in many individuals, most TCR sequences turned up only very rarely across donors. It was suggested by the authors that the approach could potentially be generalized to other disease states and immunological phenotypes. An earlier analysis of around 540 of the donors showed that most TCR beta V segments appeared in productive rearrangements either about 90% or about 30% of the time, which broadly matched IMGT annotations. In the study, around 160 TCR beta chains were listed as associated with cytomegalovirus. A later genetic analysis reported fewer N-insertions in productive TCRs among donors in an Asian-associated ancestry cluster than the roughly 650-donor mean. In a later analysis, most CMV-associated TCR beta chains were found to appear HLA-restricted, with HLA associations seemingly driven largely by CMV exposure. A further reported finding was that TCR beta sequences accurately predicted the HLA-A and HLA-B alleles for most subjects in the first cohort. At a false discovery rate of 0.05, a later analysis linked 15,000 to 20,000 TCR beta sequences to specific HLA alleles. In a later analysis, HLA-associated TCR beta chains were found to be more clonally expanded and to have lower generation probabilities than equally common non-associated chains. Correlated functional status among segregating V segments might reflect linkage disequilibrium, but an unknown experimental factor could not be ruled out. Roughly uniform sequencing depth across donors was assumed in presence/absence analyses, although this assumption may not hold. Because HLA typing was unavailable for some donors at each locus, only the typed subset was used in association tests. Some IMGT-functional V segments, including TRBV6-2 and TRBV6-3, could not be distinguished by the 87-base-pair reads and were therefore excluded. Only TCR beta chains were sequenced in this cohort, and the absence of alpha or paired-chain data limited detectable features. When HLA alleles, especially DR and DQ, strongly co-occurred, attributing TCR associations to individual alleles was difficult. The sequencing pipeline was judged likely to have produced a cluster of highly shared sequence variants as a technical artifact. According to a later analysis, parvovirus B19, influenza, CMV and Epstein-Barr virus appeared linked to several top co-occurrence clusters. The earlier analysis of approximately 540 of the donors excluded some 15 rarely observed V segments, including chromosome 9 orphons, because counts were too low.

The sequenced sample was PBMCs. This chain joins TRBV6-5 to TRBJ1-1. The receptor's source is a boy aged 2 to 9 in good health and CMV-seronegative. The CDR3 here reads CASSEALL.